Each of the 30 T cell receptor beta chains below was sequenced from the same sample in a study of T cells in narcolepsy. Produced via immunoSEQ multiplex PCR; TCRdb's table is partial and in-frame only. The repertoire holds about 34,000 clones, with 70% to 85% as singletons. Sequencing was done on a sample of memory (CD45RA-) CD4+ T cells from blood. These TCRs come from a human donor in good health.

The chain is built from TRBV5-6 and TRBJ1-2; 11 positions agree with TRBD1. CDR3 size: 15 residues. Germline V CDR1 and CDR2: SGHDT, YYEEEE. The trim removed 4 bases at V and 6 bases at J, leaving 8 bases unmatched. The CDR3 loop is CASSLGQGAQDGYTF. CDR3 nucleotide sequence: TGTGCCAGCAGCCTTGGACAGGGGGCTCAAGATGGCTACACCTTC.

The J gene is TRBJ1-5, the V gene TRBV11-1; unclear D gene. The CDR3 has 13 amino acids. In germline, CDR1 is SGHAT, CDR2 FQDESV (reference sequence). Trimming shortened V by 0 bases and J by 4 bases, and 4 bases separated the two germline ends. The CDR3 sequence is CASSLARNQPQHF. In DNA form, the CDR3 reads TGTGCCAGCAGCTTAGCCAGAAATCAGCCCCAGCATTTT.

This clone was found a few times. The chain carries TRBV19 and TRBJ1-5; the D is unclear. CDR1 LNHDA and CDR2 SQIVND come from the germline V gene (reference sequence). This CDR3 has 13 residues. V was cut by 5 bases and J by 7 bases, with 12 bases left in between. CDR3 in amino acids: CASSPGIRQPQHF. The CDR3 bases are TGTGCCAGTAGTCCAGGAATTCGCCAGCCCCAGCATTTT.

The chain carries TRBV5-1 and TRBJ2-7; 7 nucleotides agree with TRBD1. The CDR3 contains 14 residues. Germline V gene data show CDR1 as SGHRS and CDR2 as YFSETQ. Trimming took 4 bases from V and 2 from J; bases not matched to a gene: 6. In nucleotides, the CDR3 is TGCGCCAGCAGCCAGACAGGGATCCCCTACGAGCAGTACTTC. This sequence encodes CASSQTGIPYEQYF.

This clone was counted only a few times. The CDR3 DNA follows: TGTGCCAGCAGCTTAATTCAGGGTGGGGCTGAAGCTTTCTTT. It translates to CASSLIQGGAEAFF. This chain joins TRBV7-2 and TRBJ1-1, with D perhaps TRBD1 (5 bases). V dropped 2 bases and J dropped 6 bases, with 13 bases sitting between them. This CDR3 is built from 14 residues. Germline CDR1 is SGHTA and CDR2 is FQGNSA.

As regards this clone: A read error may account for a junction end that differs from germline. J is TRBJ2-1 and V is TRBV6-6; 9 bases match TRBD1. Germline loops: CDR1 MNHNY, CDR2 SVGAGI (reference sequence). This CDR3 contains 13 residues. The CDR3 region has the DNA TGTGCCAGCAGTTACTCGCAGGGACAGGGAGGGGTCTTC. This sequence encodes CASSYSQGQGGVF.

A word on this clone: Other DNA sequences in the sample encode the same CDR3. J is TRBJ1-1 and V is TRBV6-1; D gene unclear. The germline CDR1 and CDR2 sequences are MNHNS and SASEGT. This CDR3 spans 12 amino acids. Trimming shortened V by 5 bases and J by 1 base, and 5 bases separated the two germline ends. CDR3 residues: CASSPTNTEAFF. CDR3 in DNA: TGTGCCAGCAGTCCGACGAACACTGAAGCTTTCTTT.

The chain employs TRBV19 and TRBJ1-2, with a possible D match to TRBD1 (6 bases). CDR3 length: 15 amino acids. Between the trimmed V and J ends, which lost 3 bases and 4 bases, there was a span of 15 bases. Germline CDR1 is LNHDA and CDR2 is SQIVND (reference sequence). The CDR3 nucleotides read TGTGCCAGTAGTATGCAGGCGCGGACAGCCTATGGCTACACCTTC. It translates to CASSMQARTAYGYTF.

The chain recombines TRBV11-2 with TRBJ2-3, with D hard to call. Trimming left V 1 base short and J 5 bases short, with 7 bases between. The CDR3 is 13 amino acids. Germline V gene sequence: CDR1 SGHAT, CDR2 FQNNGV. In nucleotides, the CDR3 is TGTGCCAGCAGCTTAGGGCTGGAAGATACGCAGTATTTT. This gives the protein CASSLGLEDTQYF. Full variable domain (rest looked up from reference TRBV11-2 and TRBJ2-3): EAGVAQSPRYKIIEKRQSVAFWCNPISGHATLYWYQQILGQGPKLLIQFQNNGVVDDSQLPKDRFSAERLKGVDSTLKIQPAKLEDSAVYLCASSLGLEDTQYFGPGTRLTVL.

This chain uses TRBV28 with TRBJ1-1; D is undetermined. The CDR3 runs 13 residues. Trimming removed 8 bases at V and 1 base at J, with 11 bases between. CDR1 and CDR2 (germline): MDHEN, SYDVKM. In nucleotides, the CDR3 is TGTGCCAGCGGGGTGGGAGCGAACACTGAAGCTTTCTTT. It translates to CASGVGANTEAFF.

The chain joins TRBV2 to TRBJ2-7; TRBD1 matches at 9 bases. The CDR3 loop spans 13 amino acids. Looked up from germline, CDR1 is SNHLY and CDR2 is FYNNEI. V shed 10 bases and J 7 bases; nucleotides not matched to a gene: 11. The CDR3 sequence: CATSGQGLGEQYF. CDR3 nucleotides: TGTGCCACGTCAGGACAGGGGCTGGGGGAGCAGTACTTC.

V and J are TRBV30 and TRBJ1-2; 8 nucleotides match TRBD1. The CDR3 is made up of 14 amino acids. CDR1 is GTSNPN, CDR2 SVGIG, per germline (reference sequence). Germline trimming cut 3 bases from V and 4 bases from J; bases unmatched to any gene: 7. CDR3 loop: CAWSLTGVVYGYTF. CDR3 bases: TGTGCCTGGAGCTTGACAGGGGTAGTCTATGGCTACACCTTC.

CDR3 sequence: CASSLWGATNEQFF. CDR3 DNA: TGTGCCAGCAGCTTGTGGGGGGCGACCAATGAGCAGTTCTTC. The chain couples TRBV5-6 to TRBJ2-1; D may be TRBD1 or TRBD2 (6 bases each). The CDR3 is 14 amino acids. Trimming took 1 base from V and 6 from J, leaving 11 bases between them. CDR1 and CDR2 from the germline V gene are SGHDT and YYEEEE.

The V call is TRBV6-4, the J call TRBJ2-2, with TRBD1 matching over 8 bases. Germline values: CDR1 MRHNA, CDR2 SNTAGT. The junction had 7 bases not matched to a gene; V was cut back by 6 bases and J by 7 bases. CDR3 length equals 14 residues. This CDR3 reads CASSPTGEVGELFF. The CDR3 bases are TGTGCCAGCAGCCCGACAGGGGAGGTCGGGGAGCTGTTTTTT.

The V call is TRBV5-4, the J call TRBJ1-4; D is possibly TRBD1 (6 bases). Germline CDR1 SGHNT, CDR2 YYREEE (reference sequence). Trimming cost V 2 bases and J 0 bases, with 14 bases left between them. The CDR3 spans 17 residues. This chain's CDR3 is CASSFRGLGTTNEKLFF. The CDR3 nucleotides read TGTGCCAGCAGCTTCAGGGGACTCGGTACAACTAATGAAAAACTGTTTTTT. The full variable domain, in which reference TRBV5-4 and TRBJ1-4 provide the parts outside the CDR3, is ETGVTQSPTHLIKTRGQQVTLRCSSQSGHNTVSWYQQALGQGPQFIFQYYREEENGRGNFPPRFSGLQFPNYSSELNVNALELDDSALYLCASSFRGLGTTNEKLFFGSGTQLSVL.

The genes are TRBV6-5 and TRBJ1-4; D remains ambiguous. The CDR3 sequence is 14 residues long. From germline, CDR1 is MNHEY and CDR2 SVGAGI. Trimming took off 4 bases at V and 4 bases at J, with 10 bases between the two ends. The CDR3 DNA sequence: TGTGCCAGCAGTTCGACGGGGTATAATGAAAAACTGTTTTTT. Its protein is CASSSTGYNEKLFF.

This clone was seen more than once but under ten times. Different DNA sequences within this sample yield the same CDR3. V gene TRBV19 combines with J gene TRBJ1-2; no reliable D call. V lost 5 bases and J lost 6, with 7 bases in between. The germline CDR1 and CDR2 sequences are LNHDA and SQIVND (reference sequence). The CDR3 runs to 11 residues. The chain's CDR3 is CASSRGDGYTF. The CDR3 region has the DNA TGTGCCAGTAGTCGCGGAGATGGCTACACCTTC. The variable domain in full, completed from reference TRBV19 and TRBJ1-2, reads DGGITQSPKYLFRKEGQNVTLSCEQNLNHDAMYWYRQDPGQGLRLIYYSQIVNDFQKGDIAEGYSVSREKKESFPLTVTSAQKNPTAFYLCASSRGDGYTFGSGTRLTVV.

The chain links TRBV13 to TRBJ2-5, with 7 bases that match TRBD1. The closer fit of TRBJ2-7 to the DNA end suggests the J call may be wrong. The CDR3 extends over 16 amino acids. CDR1 and CDR2 from the germline V gene are PRHDT and FYEKMQ (reference sequence). As DNA, the CDR3 is TGTGCCAGCAGCTTAGGCCCCGCAGGGGGCTCCTACGAGCAGTACTTC. The encoded protein is CASSLGPAGGSYEQYF.

The chain is built from TRBV19 and TRBJ1-5; the match to TRBD1 covers 7 bases. Germline CDR1 and CDR2: LNHDA and SQIVND (reference sequence). J gave up 0 bases and V 6 bases, and 5 bases lay outside the gene matches. The length of the CDR3 is 15 residues. CDR3 sequence (DNA): TGTGCCAGTAGGGATACAGGGGATAGCAATCAGCCCCAGCATTTT. Its translation: CASRDTGDSNQPQHF.

The V and J genes are TRBV10-3 and TRBJ1-5; 7 nucleotides line up with TRBD1. Germline V lookup: CDR1 ENHRY, CDR2 SYGVKD. The CDR3 contains 13 residues. After removal of 3 bases from V and 4 bases from J, the junction contained 0 bases not matched to a gene. The CDR3 nucleotides are TGTGCCATCAGTGACAGGGGGAATCAGCCCCAGCATTTT. It codes for CAISDRGNQPQHF.

This clone was recorded once. The V and J genes are TRBV15 and TRBJ1-5; D not resolved. The V gene lost 5 bases and the J gene lost 5 bases, with 16 bases spanning the gap. Germline CDR1 LNHNV, CDR2 YYDKDF (reference sequence). The CDR3 consists of 15 residues. The CDR3 sequence: CATSAGRSQDQPQHF. CDR3 in DNA: TGTGCCACCAGCGCCGGGAGGAGCCAAGATCAGCCCCAGCATTTT.

The V call is TRBV19, the J call TRBJ2-3; unclear D gene. Per the germline V gene, CDR1 is LNHDA and CDR2 is SQIVND (reference sequence). Trimming pared 2 bases from V and 3 bases from J, leaving 21 bases between. This CDR3 contains 18 residues. The CDR3 DNA sequence: TGTGCCAGTAGTATACGAAGTGGGTGGGGTAGTGGGACAGATACGCAGTATTTT. It yields the protein CASSIRSGWGSGTDTQYF.

By frequency in the sample, this clone is medium-sized (0.01 to 0.1%). Other DNA sequences of this sample code for an identical CDR3. The CDR3 region is CASSYEGNTEAFF. CDR3 nucleotide sequence: TGTGCCAGCAGTTACGAGGGAAACACTGAAGCTTTCTTT. The V and J genes are TRBV6-6 and TRBJ1-1, with D unresolved. V was clipped by 2 bases and J by 2 bases, with 6 bases between them. Looked up from germline, CDR1 is MNHNY and CDR2 is SVGAGI (reference sequence). The CDR3 consists of 13 residues.

CDR3 coding DNA: TGTGCCAGTAGTCCGGGACTAGCGGGGGGGAAATACAATGAGCAGTTCTTC. It encodes CASSPGLAGGKYNEQFF. J is TRBJ2-1 and V is TRBV19, with 16 bases that match TRBD2. Looked up from germline, CDR1 is LNHDA and CDR2 is SQIVND (reference sequence). The CDR3 totals 17 residues. Trimming cost V 5 bases and J 4 bases; bases outside gene matches: 5.

The chain has TRBV18 and TRBJ1-3; D is perhaps TRBD1 (5 bases). Germline CDR1 is KGHSH and CDR2 is LQKENI. V was trimmed by 1 base and J by 4 bases, leaving 11 bases between them. The CDR3 is 15 residues long. The CDR3 region has the DNA TGTGCCAGCTCACCACGGTCAGGGAACGGAAACACCATATATTTT. Residues: CASSPRSGNGNTIYF.

The V call is TRBV5-4, the J call TRBJ1-2, with 7 bases fitting TRBD1. This CDR3 has 13 residues. Germline lookup yields CDR1 SGHNT and CDR2 YYREEE (reference sequence). V shed 6 bases and J 2 bases; nucleotides not matched to a gene: 4. CDR3 region: CASTLDRNYGYTF. Written as DNA, the CDR3 is TGTGCCAGCACCCTGGACAGGAACTATGGCTACACCTTC.

This chain uses TRBV15 with TRBJ2-3, with 8 positions matching TRBD1. The CDR3 extends over 17 amino acids. CDR1 is LNHNV and CDR2 is YYDKDF in the germline V gene (reference sequence). V lost 0 bases to trimming and J lost 4 bases; unmatched junction nucleotides: 9. This CDR3 is CATSRDRTGTRADTQYF. CDR3 sequence (DNA): TGTGCCACCAGCAGAGATAGGACAGGGACACGAGCAGATACGCAGTATTTT.

The chain links TRBV29-1 to TRBJ1-2; TRBD1 agrees at 8 bases. This CDR3 has 13 amino acids. J was trimmed by 4 bases and V by 3 bases; bases with no gene match: 4. Germline V gene lookup returns CDR1 SQVTM and CDR2 ANQGSEA. The CDR3 DNA reads as TGCAGCGTTGACTGGACAGGGCTCTATGGCTACACCTTC. Translated, it gives CSVDWTGLYGYTF.

V is TRBV19 and J is TRBJ1-5; the match to TRBD1 covers 7 bases. The CDR3 length is 16 residues. With V trimmed by 7 bases and J by 2 bases, 11 bases remained unmatched. Germline V gives CDR1 LNHDA, CDR2 SQIVND (reference sequence). The DNA for the CDR3 is TGTGCCAGTACCCCTGCACGGACAGGCGGCAATCAGCCCCAGCATTTT. Protein sequence: CASTPARTGGNQPQHF.

This clone turned up a few times. The chain joins TRBV27 to TRBJ1-4, with TRBD1 matching 7 bases. Germline V lookup: CDR1 MNHEY, CDR2 SMNVEV (reference sequence). The CDR3 length is 18 residues. V shed 3 bases, J shed 4 bases, and the junction held 14 bases outside the gene matches. Written as DNA, the CDR3 is TGTGCCAGCAGTTTCCCCCTAGACAGGGACAAGTTTAATGAAAAACTGTTTTTT. This encodes CASSFPLDRDKFNEKLFF.